This is a list of T cell receptor beta chains from one sample in a study of cytomegalovirus exposure and HLA in healthy donors. Profiled with immunoSEQ multiplex PCR; TCRdb holds only in-frame clones, not every one. The table lists 130,000 or so clones, 60% to 80% of them singletons. What was sequenced was PBMCs. Receptors originate from a female donor in good health and CMV-seronegative. The conserved cysteine and the conserved F or W are not part of the CDR3 here. The order of the fields is J gene, V gene, CDR3 protein.

>TRBJ1-2|TRBV4-2
ASSQVEREEGYT
>NA|TRBV6-5
ASSYQAISYEQY
>TRBJ2-2|TRBV7-9
ASSRLDRGINGELF
>TRBJ1-4|TRBV7-9
AYEGHEKLF
>TRBJ1-4|TRBV7-8
ASRQNQGNHEKLF
>TRBJ1-2|TRBV7-9
ASTLEGYGYT
>TRBJ2-7|TRBV10-2
ASSELDEQY
>TRBJ2-7|TRBV29-1
SARTSGVGEQY
>TRBJ1-5|TRBV30
GAGPGGNQPQH
>TRBJ2-1|TRBV27
ASSFNNEQF
>TRBJ2-1|TRBV18
ASSPPDRGGNEQF
>TRBJ2-7|TRBV27
ASSLRDRGPEQY
>TRBJ2-5|TRBV30
AWGGAMETQY
>TRBJ2-7|TRBV7-2
ASSLGRYLSEQY
>TRBJ1-1|TRBV5-1
ASSLGGQGTEAF
>TRBJ2-7|TRBV6-1
ASSEALGQFYEQY
>TRBJ1-1|TRBV6-4
ASSEYRGLEAF
>TRBJ2-7|TRBV7-2
ASSLVSSGGSYEQY
>NA|TRBV28
ASRGTVEQY
>NA|TRBV5-1
ASSRDSYEQY
>TRBJ1-1|TRBV5-4
ASSLQGPNTEAF
>TRBJ1-1|TRBV12-5
ASGVVMGANTEAF
>TRBJ1-2|TRBV7-3
ASSPTPGWGDGYT
>TRBJ1-2|TRBV6-1
ASSLRTGGYT
>TRBJ2-2|TRBV18
ASSRMTSGKGDGELF
>TRBJ2-7|TRBV15
ATSPLTGGEQY
>TRBJ2-1|TRBV28
ASSSGLAGVWYNEQF
>TRBJ2-1|TRBV11-2
ASSLPRAGGLDEQF
>TRBJ1-6|TRBV9
ASSGGQGPPFLH
>TRBJ1-4|TRBV7-7
ASSPGQATNEKLF
>TRBJ1-6|TRBV19
ASSIRGQTNSPLH
>TRBJ2-3|TRBV6-1
ASSEGTGGIDTQY